The text below deals with one T cell receptor (beta chain). Its cognate antigen is unknown. This sample is drawn from a study of early T cells in non-severe SARS-CoV-2 infection. Whole-study findings and limits: CD4 and private specificities were missed by VDJdb matching, which favored anti-spike CD8 responses.

The V and J ends lost 4 bases and 5 bases respectively, with 11 bases between them. The CDR3 has 14 amino acids. TCRdb analysed the 5' RACE reads with MiXCR anew, one entry per CDR3 protein. The sample includes 52,000 or so distinct CDR3 sequences, around 12% of them seen just once. Sequencing used whole blood. The chain is built from TRBV6-7 and TRBJ1-4; tentatively, D is TRBD1 (6 bases). TRBV6-7 is given ORF status, its function remaining uncertain. This TCR came from an adult who was a healthcare worker with PCR-confirmed SARS-CoV-2 infection or an uninfected control (not recorded which). The chain's CDR3 is CASSSDSKNEKLFF. The CDR3 DNA reads as TGTGCCAGCAGTTCGGACAGCAAAAATGAAAAACTGTTTTTT.